Listed here are 19 T cell receptor beta chains from one sample, sequenced in a study of persistence of HIV-infected CD4 T cells. Their antigens remain unidentified. The libraries were made with immunoSEQ version 4 in survey mode. Assay: immunoSEQ multiplex PCR; the TCRdb copy retains only in-frame clones and omits some. The table records some 58,000 clones, 70% to 75% of them present only once. The stimulus was an HIV-1 Gag 15-mer peptide pool, about 1.1 ug/peptide/mL. CD40L/CD69 double-negative CD45RO-high memory CD4+ T cells were collected. Sequenced material: CD4+ T cells sorted from PBMCs after approximately 18-hour stimulation, taken from a patient who received antiretroviral therapy. The receptor set was obtained from an adult man with HIV who was CMV-seropositive.

The V and J genes are TRBV12-3 or TRBV12-4 and TRBJ1-1; 8 bases are a match to TRBD1. The CDR3 has 13 amino acids. V dropped 8 bases and J dropped 3; count of bases not matched to a gene: 5. The CDR3, as DNA: TGTGCCAGCCACCGGACAGGGCACACTGAAGCTTTCTTT. Encoded protein: CASHRTGHTEAFF.

This chain uses TRBV5-1 with TRBJ2-2; possibly TRBD1 or TRBD2 for D (7 bases each). Trimming took off 4 bases at V and 5 bases at J, with 18 bases between the two ends. In germline, CDR1 is SGHRS, CDR2 YFSETQ. The CDR3 has 16 residues. The CDR3 spells CASSGGAGTVTGELFF. CDR3 nucleotide sequence: TGCGCCAGCAGCGGGGGGGCGGGGACAGTAACCGGGGAGCTGTTTTTT.

The CDR3 DNA reads TGTGCCAGCAGTTCGACTGGAAACACCATATATTTT. It is translated as CASSSTGNTIYF. The chain is built from TRBV6-5 and TRBJ1-3; D ambiguous. The CDR3 has 12 amino acids. The V end was cut by 4 bases, the J end by 2 bases, with 3 bases between. From germline, CDR1 is MNHEY and CDR2 SVGAGI.

The J gene is TRBJ2-7, the V gene TRBV5-1; no reliable D call. Trimming stripped 4 bases from V and 0 bases from J, with 11 bases between. Per germline, CDR1 SGHRS and CDR2 YFSETQ. The CDR3 spans 14 residues. CDR3 protein: CASSPEGISYEQYF. CDR3 nucleotide sequence: TGCGCCAGCAGCCCGGAAGGTATCTCCTACGAGCAGTACTTC.

This clone was seen once. The CDR3 loop reads CASRPRGSGNTIYF. CDR3 nucleotides: TGTGCCAGCAGACCCAGGGGCTCTGGAAACACCATATATTTT. The chain couples TRBV28 to TRBJ1-3; tentatively, D is TRBD1 (6 bases). Between the trimmed V and J ends, which lost 6 bases and 0 bases, there was a span of 9 bases. Germline CDR1 MDHEN, CDR2 SYDVKM. The CDR3 totals 14 residues.

The chain combines TRBV7-2 with TRBJ2-7; D may be TRBD2 (7 bases). V lost 4 bases and J lost 2, with 12 bases in between. Germline V gene sequence: CDR1 SGHTA, CDR2 FQGNSA. This CDR3 comprises 14 residues. CDR3 loop: CASSWAGAPYEQYF. CDR3 nucleotide sequence: TGTGCCAGCAGCTGGGCGGGGGCCCCCTACGAGCAGTACTTC.

This clone was detected a few times. This chain uses TRBV29-1 with TRBJ1-1, with a possible D match to TRBD1 (5 bases). The germline V gene has CDR1 SQVTM and CDR2 ANQGSEA. The CDR3 is made up of 12 amino acids. Trimming pared 6 bases from V and 2 bases from J, leaving 10 bases between. The chain's CDR3 is CSVKQGNTEAFF. The CDR3 DNA reads TGCAGCGTAAAGCAGGGAAACACTGAAGCTTTCTTT.

The sample holds a few counts of this clone. The chain joins TRBV29-1 to TRBJ1-1; D uncertain. Trimming pared 3 bases from V and 5 bases from J, leaving 10 bases between. This CDR3 has 12 residues. Germline-derived CDR1 and CDR2 are SQVTM and ANQGSEA. CDR3: CSVEKGRTEAFF. CDR3 sequence (DNA): TGCAGCGTTGAGAAGGGCAGAACTGAAGCTTTCTTT. Full variable domain (missing parts from reference TRBV29-1 and TRBJ1-1): SAVISQKPSRDICQRGTSLTIQCQVDSQVTMMFWYRQQPGQSLTLIATANQGSEATYESGFVIDKFPISRPNLTFSTLTVSNMSPEDSSIYLCSVEKGRTEAFFGQGTRLTVV.

Comments on this clone: Other DNA sequences from this sample encode an identical CDR3 as well. J is TRBJ2-3 and V is TRBV5-1; TRBD2 agrees at 8 bases. From germline, CDR1 is SGHRS and CDR2 YFSETQ. Trimming at V came to 0 bases and at J to 3 bases, leaving 3 bases not matched to a gene. The length of the CDR3 is 15 residues. This chain's CDR3 is CASSLGLARTDTQYF. The CDR3 coding sequence is TGCGCCAGCAGCTTGGGACTAGCGAGGACAGATACGCAGTATTTT.

The chain is built from TRBV6-6 and TRBJ2-2, with D perhaps matching TRBD1 or TRBD2 (6 bases each). V shed 6 bases and J shed 1 base, with 12 bases lying between them. The CDR3 spans 15 residues. Germline CDR1 and CDR2: MNHNY and SVGAGI (reference sequence). The CDR3 loop is CASSEGGLNTGELFF. The CDR3 DNA reads TGTGCCAGCAGCGAGGGGGGTCTGAACACCGGGGAGCTGTTTTTT.

The chain has TRBV7-3 and TRBJ2-5, with 9 bases identical to TRBD1. The J segment lost 1 base and the V segment lost 5 bases, leaving 2 bases of the junction unmatched. The CDR3 totals 14 residues. Germline assignment: CDR1 SGHTA and CDR2 FQGTGA. CDR3 in DNA: TGTGCCAGCAGCCAGGGACAGGGCCAAGAGACCCAGTACTTC. Amino acids: CASSQGQGQETQYF.

V gene TRBV14 combines with J gene TRBJ2-1, with D perhaps matching TRBD1 (6 bases). The length of the CDR3 is 19 residues. V was shortened by 4 bases and J by 0 bases, with 22 bases between the two germline ends. Germline assignment: CDR1 SGHDN and CDR2 FVKESK. CDR3 sequence: CASSRTRGWTLSSYNEQFF. The CDR3 DNA follows: TGTGCCAGCAGCCGGACCAGGGGCTGGACCTTAAGCTCCTACAATGAGCAGTTCTTC.

Remarks on this clone: Other DNA sequences in the same sample also yield this CDR3. V is TRBV5-1 and J is TRBJ1-2; perhaps TRBD1 as D (5 bases). Germline CDR1 reads SGHRS; CDR2 reads YFSETQ. The CDR3 runs to 15 residues. Trimming took off 1 base at V and 0 bases at J, with 10 bases between the two ends. CDR3 amino acids: CASSLNPTANYGYTF. The CDR3 DNA follows: TGCGCCAGCAGCTTGAACCCGACAGCTAACTATGGCTACACCTTC.

CDR3 region: CASSLTGLRTGELFF. In DNA form, the CDR3 reads TGTGCCAGCAGTTTAACAGGGCTACGCACCGGGGAGCTGTTTTTT. The chain links TRBV27 to TRBJ2-2; D is perhaps TRBD1 (6 bases). CDR3 length: 15 residues. Germline CDR1 is MNHEY and CDR2 is SMNVEV (reference sequence). V shed 2 bases and J shed 4 bases, with 11 bases lying between them.

The chain carries TRBV13 and TRBJ1-1; 7 positions agree with TRBD1. CDR1 and CDR2 (germline): PRHDT, FYEKMQ (reference sequence). V trimming: 2 bases; J trimming: 5 bases; junction bases outside the gene matches: 8. There are 15 residues in the CDR3. CDR3 amino acids: CASSLYKGARTEAFF. CDR3 sequence (DNA): TGTGCCAGCAGCTTATATAAGGGGGCGAGGACTGAAGCTTTCTTT.

The sample holds one count of this clone. The chain employs TRBV7-8 and TRBJ2-2, with D uncertain. V was pared by 0 bases and J by 1 base, with 9 bases between. Germline V CDR1 and CDR2: SGHVS, FQNEAQ. This CDR3 is 16 amino acids long. In DNA form, the CDR3 reads TGTGCCAGCAGCTTAGCGGGCAGGCGGAACACCGGGGAGCTGTTTTTT. Protein: CASSLAGRRNTGELFF.

CDR3 sequence: CATSGSYPSYNEQFF. The CDR3 nucleotides read TGTGCCACCAGTGGTAGCTATCCTTCATACAATGAGCAGTTCTTC. This chain uses TRBV24-1 with TRBJ2-1; D gene unclear. CDR1 and CDR2 from the germline V gene are KGHDR and SFDVKD. CDR3 length: 15 residues. Trimming pared 5 bases from V and 4 bases from J, leaving 14 bases between.

V is TRBV5-1 and J is TRBJ2-7; 11 bases are shared with TRBD1. The J segment lost 4 bases and the V segment lost 3 bases, leaving 12 bases of the junction unmatched. CDR1 is SGHRS, CDR2 YFSETQ, per germline. The CDR3 loop spans 17 amino acids. The DNA for the CDR3 is TGCGCCAGCAGCTGGGCGCCCGGACAGGGGGCGGGTTACGAGCAGTACTTC. It translates to CASSWAPGQGAGYEQYF. Variable domain in full (rest from reference TRBV5-1 and TRBJ2-7): KAGVTQTPRYLIKTRGQQVTLSCSPISGHRSVSWYQQTPGQGLQFLFEYFSETQRNKGNFPGRFSGRQFSNSRSEMNVSTLELGDSALYLCASSWAPGQGAGYEQYFGPGTRLTVT.

The chain couples TRBV2 to TRBJ1-6, with 9 positions matching TRBD1. The CDR3 contains 16 residues. The germline V gene has CDR1 SNHLY and CDR2 FYNNEI. The J segment lost 9 bases and the V segment lost 5 bases, leaving 11 bases of the junction unmatched. The CDR3 region is CASSSRDRVVGSPLHF. CDR3 in DNA: TGTGCCAGCAGTTCCCGGGACAGGGTGGTCGGTTCACCCCTCCACTTT.